This is a list of T cell receptor beta chains from one sample in a study of blood T cells in healthy people across ages. TCRdb reprocessed the 5' RACE reads via MiXCR and lists one record per CDR3 protein. The sample lists more than 1.4 million distinct CDR3 sequences; around two fifths were seen once. Sequences were obtained from blood. These receptors were taken from a woman between 18 and 29 years old in good health. The CDR3 runs from the conserved cysteine through the conserved F or W. Each record gives: V gene, D gene, J gene, clone size, CDR3 protein, CDR3 DNA. A D gene is named only where the DNA matches it firmly. A row's size may be missing; if present it is once, few, many or a size class.

TRBV7-6	-	TRBJ1-2	-	CASSLGRGYDGYTF	TGTGCCAGCAGCTTAGGTAGAGGATACGATGGCTACACCTTC
TRBV3-1	-	TRBJ1-1	-	CATRPGGDNTEAFF	TGTGCCACCAGACCCGGGGGAGATAACACTGAAGCTTTCTTT
TRBV29-1	-	TRBJ2-1	-	CSVLSTETQFF	TGCAGCGTTTTATCGACAGAGACCCAGTTCTTC
TRBV3-1	-	TRBJ2-4	-	CASSQGLDNIQYF	TGTGCCAGCAGCCAAGGCCTCGATAACATTCAGTACTTC
TRBV7-2	-	TRBJ1-2	-	CASSPDMDYGYTF	TGTGCCAGCAGCCCGGACATGGACTATGGCTACACCTTC
TRBV27	TRBD1	TRBJ1-2	once	CASSCTGALNYGYTF	TGTGCCAGCAGTTGTACAGGGGCCCTCAACTATGGCTACACCTTC
TRBV30	-	TRBJ1-1	-	CAWSVSVTEAFF	TGTGCCTGGAGTGTATCTGTCACTGAAGCTTTCTTT
TRBV5-5	TRBD1	TRBJ1-3	once	CASSAGQGSGNTIYF	TGTGCCAGCAGCGCCGGACAGGGGAGCGGAAACACCATATATTTT
TRBV5-1	-	TRBJ2-3	-	CASSPGTGNQPQYF	TGCGCCAGCAGCCCAGGTACGGGCAATCAGCCCCAGTATTTT
TRBV2	TRBD1	TRBJ1-2	-	CASVPGGYGYTF	TGTGCCAGCGTGCCAGGGGGATATGGCTACACCTTC
TRBV5-1	-	TRBJ2-3	-	CASSFGRDFSDTQYF	TGCGCCAGCAGCTTTGGCCGCGACTTTTCCGATACGCAGTATTTT
TRBV9	-	TRBJ1-2	few	CASSVDVGGNYGYTF	TGTGCCAGCAGCGTAGACGTAGGTGGGAACTATGGCTACACCTTC
TRBV20-1	-	TRBJ2-7	few	CSARGPQGREIYEQYF	TGCAGTGCTAGAGGGCCCCAGGGGCGGGAGATCTACGAGCAGTACTTC
TRBV2	TRBD2	TRBJ2-3	few	CASTTGLAGGDTQYF	TGTGCCAGCACCACCGGACTAGCGGGAGGAGATACGCAGTATTTT
TRBV20-1	TRBD2	TRBJ2-1	-	CSASLSKRGYEQFF	TGCAGTGCCTCCCTTTCTAAGCGGGGGTATGAGCAGTTCTTC
TRBV12-5	TRBD2	TRBJ2-3	-	CASGLSPLTSGSNTQYF	TGTGCTAGTGGTTTGTCCCCCCTGACTAGCGGGTCCAATACGCAGTATTTT
TRBV6-5	-	TRBJ1-6	few	CASSRHSGRDSTPLHF	TGTGCCAGCAGCCGACATTCCGGACGGGACTCGACACCCCTCCACTTT
TRBV5-1	TRBD2	TRBJ2-7	-	CASSLWEVSGGSLNEQYF	TGCGCCAGCAGCTTGTGGGAGGTTTCGGGAGGCAGTCTTAACGAGCAGTACTTC
TRBV10-3	-	TRBJ1-1	few	CAISELGNTEAFF	TGTGCCATCAGTGAGCTCGGCAACACTGAAGCTTTCTTT
TRBV6-1	TRBD1	TRBJ2-1	-	CASIGTAHNEQFF	TGTGCCAGCATTGGGACAGCCCACAATGAGCAGTTCTTC
TRBV9	-	TRBJ1-4	many	CASSGLNEKLFF	TGTGCCAGCAGTGGCTTAAATGAAAAACTGTTTTTT
TRBV27	-	TRBJ2-2	-	CASSQLSGPYHGTRTGELFF	TGTGCCAGCAGCCAACTCTCGGGCCCCTACCATGGAACGAGGACCGGGGAGCTGTTTTTT
TRBV20-1	TRBD2	TRBJ2-7	few	CSARGSGGARYEQYF	TGCAGTGCTAGAGGTAGCGGGGGGGCGAGGTACGAGCAGTACTTC
TRBV4-1	-	TRBJ2-1	-	CASSQEGLAWNEQFF	TGCGCCAGCAGCCAAGAGGGGCTAGCATGGAACGAGCAGTTCTTC